The 3 T cell receptor beta chains below all came from one sample that was sequenced in a study of T-cell reconstitution after alpha-beta-depleted transplantation in children. The authors prepared the TCRbeta library with unique molecular identifiers. MiXCR, applied by TCRdb to the PCR reads, yields one record per CDR3 protein. This table holds 220,000 or so distinct CDR3 sequences, 7.5% to 9.5% found once. This material consisted of PBMCs, mostly from graft donor cells, taken 180 days after TCRalphabeta/CD19-depleted stem cell transplant. The source of these receptors is a male patient between 10 and 17 years old who had a stem cell transplant for acute lymphoblastic leukemia, so the T cells may come from the graft donor.

Ten or more counts support this clonotype. The V and J genes are TRBV7-9 and TRBJ1-4; 8 nucleotides align to TRBD1. This CDR3 spans 15 amino acids. The ends lost 2 bases at V and 6 bases at J; junction bases unmatched: 5. The germline V gene encodes CDR1 SEHNR and CDR2 FQNEAQ (reference sequence). The CDR3, as DNA: TGTGCCAGCAGCTTACCTTCGACAGGGGATGAAAAACTGTTTTTT. It is translated as CASSLPSTGDEKLFF. Based on the CDR3 plus reference TRBV7-9 and TRBJ1-4, the full variable domain is DTGVSQNPRHKITKRGQNVTFRCDPISEHNRLYWYRQTLGQGPEFLTYFQNEAQLEKSRLLSDRFSAERPKGSFSTLEIQRTEQGDSAMYLCASSLPSTGDEKLFFGSGTQLSVL.

The chain uses TRBV11-2 and TRBJ1-2; D perhaps matches TRBD1 (5 bases). Germline lookup yields CDR1 SGHAT and CDR2 FQNNGV. Trimming stripped 6 bases from V and 7 bases from J, with 15 bases between. The CDR3 contains 13 residues. Here the CDR3 DNA reads TGTGCCAGCAGACACATAACGGGACGTGGCTACACCTTC. Amino acid sequence: CASRHITGRGYTF.

This clonotype was seen many times. V is TRBV21-1 and J is TRBJ2-1; no DNA check was done on the table's D call, TRBD2. TRBV21-1 is labeled a pseudogene. There are 17 residues in the CDR3. The DNA for the CDR3 is TGTGCCAGCAGCAAAATGGCTAGCGGGAGGCCCTACAATGAGCAGTTCTTC. Its protein is CASSKMASGRPYNEQFF.